This T cell receptor beta chain was sequenced for a study of OX40 agonist ivuxolimab in advanced cancers. This table comes from immunoSEQ multiplex PCR, and its TCRdb copy is limited to in-frame clones, with some not included. The sample records about 78,000 clones, 92% being singletons. CDR3 length: 14 residues. V lost 4 bases and J 4 bases, leaving 13 bases between the germline ends. Germline lookup yields CDR1 SEHNR and CDR2 FQNEAQ (reference sequence). Study-level findings and limits: Partly responding patients at 0.1-3.0 mg/kg showed some of the smallest clonal expansion. Not determined was the antigen specificity of the expanded peripheral T cells.

Comment on this clone: Antigen: not known.

Enrollment shut out patients with autoimmune disease history or systemic immunosuppression. This specimen consisted of CD4+ or CD8+ T cells sorted from blood, obtained in a trial of the OX40 agonist ivuxolimab. This sequence originates from an adult with an advanced solid tumor such as melanoma, head and neck, liver or kidney cancer. This rearrangement joins TRBV7-9 to TRBJ1-2; weak D call: TRBD1 (5 bases). CDR3 in amino acids: CASSSPGWGYGYTF. CDR3 in DNA: TGTGCCAGCAGCTCACCAGGGTGGGGCTATGGCTACACCTTC.